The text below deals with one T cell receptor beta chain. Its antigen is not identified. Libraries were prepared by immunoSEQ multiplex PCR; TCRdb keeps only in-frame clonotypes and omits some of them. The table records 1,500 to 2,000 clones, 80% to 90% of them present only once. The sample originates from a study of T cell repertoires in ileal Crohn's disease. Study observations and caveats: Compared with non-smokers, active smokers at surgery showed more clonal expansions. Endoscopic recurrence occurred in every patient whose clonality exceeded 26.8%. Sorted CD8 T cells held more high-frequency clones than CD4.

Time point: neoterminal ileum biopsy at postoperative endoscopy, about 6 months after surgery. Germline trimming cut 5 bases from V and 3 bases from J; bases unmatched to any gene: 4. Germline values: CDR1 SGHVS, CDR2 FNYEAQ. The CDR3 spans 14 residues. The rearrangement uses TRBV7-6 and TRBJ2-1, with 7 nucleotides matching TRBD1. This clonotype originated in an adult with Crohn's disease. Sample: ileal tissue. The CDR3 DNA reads TGTGCCAGCAGCCGGGACAGCTTCTACAATGAGCAGTTCTTC. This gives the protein CASSRDSFYNEQFF.